Listed here are 10 T cell receptor beta chains from one sample, sequenced in a study of response to subunit inactivated influenza vaccine. MiXCR, applied by TCRdb to the RT-PCR reads, yields one record per CDR3 protein. The data show about 540,000 distinct CDR3 sequences, approximately 22% seen once. Separately, the same data were catalogued under a study of T cells expressing NK-cell markers. This second study says: cDNA encoding TCR beta was synthesized via 5'RACE template switching incorporating UMIs.

The sequencing here drew on CD4+ T cells sorted from PBMCs, taken 12 days after vaccination. These TCRs come from a man in his forties or fifties who received an inactivated influenza vaccine.

This clonotype was seen more than once but under ten times. The chain carries TRBV20-1 and TRBJ1-1; 8 nucleotides align to TRBD1. Trimming removed 8 bases from V and 0 bases from J; junction bases left unmatched: 5. The CDR3 totals 13 residues. In germline, CDR1 is DFQATT, CDR2 SNEGSKA (reference sequence). The CDR3 region has the DNA TGCAGTCCGCGACAGGGGATGAACACTGAAGCTTTCTTT. It is translated as CSPRQGMNTEAFF.

The genes are TRBV4-2 and TRBJ1-6, with D tentatively TRBD1 (5 bases). The V gene's germline CDR1 is LGHNA and CDR2 YNFKEQ. The CDR3 is 19 residues long. V lost 0 bases and J lost 0, with 15 bases in between. CDR3 sequence: CASSQEVRGGGSYNSPLHF. The CDR3 DNA reads TGTGCCAGCAGCCAAGAGGTACGGGGCGGGGGCTCCTATAATTCACCCCTCCACTTT.

This sequence joins TRBV11-2 and TRBJ2-1; 7 nucleotides line up with TRBD2. CDR3 length: 15 amino acids. Germline loops: CDR1 SGHAT, CDR2 FQNNGV. With V trimmed by 5 bases and J by 1 base, 5 bases remained unmatched. CDR3 bases: TGTGCCAGCAGCACCTCTAGCGGTTCCTACAATGAGCAGTTCTTC. This codes for CASSTSSGSYNEQFF. Together with reference TRBV11-2 and TRBJ2-1, the CDR3 gives the full variable domain: EAGVAQSPRYKIIEKRQSVAFWCNPISGHATLYWYQQILGQGPKLLIQFQNNGVVDDSQLPKDRFSAERLKGVDSTLKIQPAKLEDSAVYLCASSTSSGSYNEQFFGPGTRLTVL.

V gene TRBV7-7 combines with J gene TRBJ2-3; TRBD1 matches 10 bases. The CDR3 loop spans 13 amino acids. CDR1 SSHAT and CDR2 FNYEAQ come from the germline V gene (reference sequence). CDR3 DNA: TGTGCTACCTCGACAGGGGGCGCGGATACGCAGTATTTT. Amino acid sequence: CATSTGGADTQYF.

This clonotype was recorded a few times. The J gene is TRBJ2-1, the V gene TRBV14; 13 bases map to TRBD2. Unmatched junction bases numbered 13, after V lost 4 bases and J lost 7 bases. This CDR3 has 18 amino acids. Germline assignment: CDR1 SGHDN and CDR2 FVKESK. DNA of the CDR3: TGTGCCAGCAGCCCTCGACTAGCGGGAGGATGGGGTTCAAATGAGCAGTTCTTC. Protein product: CASSPRLAGGWGSNEQFF.

This clonotype was counted only a few times. The chain is built from TRBV10-3 and TRBJ2-7; 9 bases align to TRBD1. Germline assignment: CDR1 ENHRY and CDR2 SYGVKD. V gave up 9 bases and J gave up 6 bases; unmatched junction bases: 6. CDR3 size: 12 residues. CDR3 residues: CAITTGGGEQYF. The CDR3 region has the DNA TGTGCCATAACGACAGGGGGTGGCGAGCAGTACTTC.

The chain recombines TRBV20-1 with TRBJ2-7; 11 bases are a match to TRBD2. The CDR3 runs to 15 residues. Germline V lookup: CDR1 DFQATT, CDR2 SNEGSKA (reference sequence). V lost 6 bases, J lost 5 bases, and 12 bases stayed unmatched. CDR3 nucleotide sequence: TGCAGTGCGTCCGTGGGTAGCGGGAGGGCGAACGAGCAGTACTTC. The encoded protein is CSASVGSGRANEQYF.

A word on this clonotype: Mismatch with germline at one junction end may stem from a read error. This chain connects TRBV12-3 or TRBV12-4 to TRBJ2-3; 7 bases fit TRBD1. CDR3 size: 15 residues. CDR3 sequence: CASSHRGLGTETQYF. In nucleotides, the CDR3 is TGTGCCAGCAGCCACAGGGGCTTGGGCACAGAGACGCAGTATTTT.

This clonotype was seen many times. V and J are TRBV5-6 and TRBJ2-1; D is undetermined. Germline V gives CDR1 SGHDT, CDR2 YYEEEE. V was cut by 3 bases and J by 4 bases, with 5 bases left in between. This CDR3 region has 12 residues. Written as DNA, the CDR3 is TGTGCCAGCAGCTCCTGGTACAATGAGCAGTTCTTC. It specifies CASSSWYNEQFF.

The chain has TRBV19 and TRBJ1-1; D unclear. This CDR3 contains 15 residues. Germline V gene data show CDR1 as LNHDA and CDR2 as SQIVND (reference sequence). The V and J ends lost 5 bases and 0 bases respectively, with 13 bases between them. CDR3 in DNA: TGTGCCAGTAGTTCGCAGGACGGGATGAACACTGAAGCTTTCTTT. This codes for CASSSQDGMNTEAFF.